This TCR beta chain stems from a study of blood T cell repertoires in COVID-19. Study-wide background: The samples span acute and convalescent COVID-19 from the United States, Italy and Spain. Sources were T cells, B-cell-depleted T cells, or PBMCs; the material itself was cDNA or gDNA.

Here immunoSEQ multiplex PCR was the method, and the copy in TCRdb shows in-frame clones only, minus some. The data hold almost 35,000 clones, with 85% to 95% observed a single time. The CDR3 is 15 residues long. Germline-derived CDR1 and CDR2 are SGHTA and FQGNSA. Trimming cost V 5 bases and J 5 bases; bases outside gene matches: 8. The gene calls are TRBV7-2 and TRBJ1-1; 10 nucleotides match TRBD1. This clonotype was sampled from a man between 60 and 75 years old with active or convalescent COVID-19. Sequenced input: peripheral blood. The CDR3 reads CASSDRGRGRTEAFF. CDR3 nucleotides: TGTGCCAGCAGCGACAGGGGGCGGGGGCGGACTGAAGCTTTCTTT. Variable domain in full (rest from reference TRBV7-2 and TRBJ1-1): GAGVSQSPSNKVTEKGKDVELRCDPISGHTALYWYRQSLGQGLEFLIYFQGNSAPDKSGLPSDRFSAERTGGSVSTLTIQRTQQEDSAVYLCASSDRGRGRTEAFFGQGTRLTVV.